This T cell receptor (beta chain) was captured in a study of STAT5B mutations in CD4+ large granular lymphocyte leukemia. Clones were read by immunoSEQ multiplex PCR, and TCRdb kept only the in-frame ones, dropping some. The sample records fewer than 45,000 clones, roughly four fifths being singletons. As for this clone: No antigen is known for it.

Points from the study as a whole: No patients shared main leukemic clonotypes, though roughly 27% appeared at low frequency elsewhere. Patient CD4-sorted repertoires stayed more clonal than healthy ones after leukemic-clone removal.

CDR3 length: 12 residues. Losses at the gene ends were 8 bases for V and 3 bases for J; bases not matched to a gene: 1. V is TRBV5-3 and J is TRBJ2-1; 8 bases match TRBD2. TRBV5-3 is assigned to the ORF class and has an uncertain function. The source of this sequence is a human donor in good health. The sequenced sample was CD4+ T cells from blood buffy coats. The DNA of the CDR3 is TGTGCCAGTAGCGGGGACTACAATGAGCAGTTCTTC. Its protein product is CASSGDYNEQFF.